The 18 T cell receptor beta chains reported below all come from one sample, sequenced in a study of blood T cells in healthy people across ages. A second PCR of 7 to 11 cycles used a sample-barcoded 5' primer and a J-beta primer mix. TCRdb independently ran MiXCR on the 5' RACE reads; one entry per CDR3 protein. The repertoire holds approximately 790,000 distinct CDR3 sequences, with about 59% as singletons. Sequenced material: blood. These receptors were obtained from a man aged 25-40 years in good health.

In the case of this clonotype: One end of the junction is discordant with germline, which a read error may explain. The V and J genes are TRBV10-3 and TRBJ1-6; 10 bases are shared with TRBD1. This CDR3 comprises 18 residues. Per germline, CDR1 ENHRY and CDR2 SYGVKD. DNA of the CDR3: TGTGCCATCATTGAGTCGAAAGGGACAGGGGCTTTTAATTCACCCCTCCACTTT. It yields the protein CAIIESKGTGAFNSPLHF.

As to this clonotype: One end of the junction does not line up with germline, which may come from a read error. The CDR3 loop reads CATNSGGLGIRDTQYF. The CDR3 DNA reads TGTGCCACCAATTCGGGGGGCCTGGGCATTCGAGATACACAGTATTTT. The rearrangement joins TRBV24-1 to TRBJ2-3, with D possibly being TRBD2 (7 bases). Per the germline V gene, CDR1 is KGHDR and CDR2 is SFDVKD. This CDR3 comprises 16 residues.

J is TRBJ2-1 and V is TRBV29-1; no clear D gene. This CDR3 is 10 amino acids long. Trimming stripped 7 bases from V and 9 bases from J, with 10 bases between. CDR1 and CDR2 (germline): SQVTM, ANQGSEA. The chain's CDR3 is CSGGPGEQFF. Written as DNA, the CDR3 is TGCAGCGGTGGCCCCGGTGAGCAGTTCTTC.

The chain is built from TRBV3-1 and TRBJ2-3; no definite D call. Germline CDR1 is LGHDT and CDR2 is YNNKEL (reference sequence). This CDR3 has 15 amino acids. V lost 1 base and J lost 1, with 9 bases in between. CDR3 loop: CASSQVGGRTDTQYF. The DNA of the CDR3 is TGTGCCAGCAGCCAAGTGGGCGGCCGCACAGATACGCAGTATTTT.

CDR3 DNA sequence: TGTGCCAGCAGCCGAGGGGTCCGGGATCCCGGGGAGCTGTTTTTT. Translation gives CASSRGVRDPGELFF. The gene calls are TRBV7-3 and TRBJ2-2; D assignment may be TRBD1 or TRBD2 (5 bases each). The ends were cut back, 5 bases at V and 6 bases at J, with 16 bases in the middle. Germline-derived CDR1 and CDR2 are SGHTA and FQGTGA. This CDR3 contains 15 residues.

The V call is TRBV20-1, the J call TRBJ1-1, with 7 bases that match TRBD1. The V gene end was trimmed by 3 bases and the J gene end by 6 bases; junction bases not matched to a gene: 10. Germline V gene data show CDR1 as DFQATT and CDR2 as SNEGSKA (reference sequence). This CDR3 is built from 14 residues. DNA of the CDR3: TGCAGTGCTAGTTCCGACAGGGAGATGTCTGAAGCTTTCTTT. Translating gives CSASSDREMSEAFF.

A single count supports this clonotype. The chain employs TRBV2 and TRBJ1-5; D is ambiguous. In germline, CDR1 is SNHLY, CDR2 FYNNEI. The CDR3 runs 14 residues. Trimming took 0 bases from V and 6 from J, leaving 9 bases between them. The CDR3 DNA sequence: TGTGCCAGCAGTGAAGCGCTGGAGGCTCAGCCCCAGCATTTT. Encoded protein: CASSEALEAQPQHF.

The V and J genes are TRBV12-3 or TRBV12-4 and TRBJ2-5, with D perhaps TRBD1 or TRBD2 (5 bases each). The J call could be wrong; TRBJ2-7 is a better fit for the DNA end. This CDR3 has 12 residues. In DNA form, the CDR3 reads TGTGCCAGCACCCCGGGACCCAACGAGCAGTACTTC. This translates into CASTPGPNEQYF.

The V call is TRBV6-5, the J call TRBJ2-1; 9 bases align to TRBD1. The CDR3 contains 16 residues. V shed 9 bases and J 9 bases; nucleotides not matched to a gene: 18. Germline V gene lookup returns CDR1 MNHEY and CDR2 SVGAGI. CDR3 sequence (DNA): TGTGCCAGTACCAAGTCCGGGACAGGGAGGTTTAGTGAGCAGTTCTTC. Its protein is CASTKSGTGRFSEQFF.

This chain links TRBV7-9 with TRBJ2-7, with 8 bases that match TRBD1. The CDR3 extends over 16 amino acids. The V segment lost 4 bases and the J segment 6 bases; nucleotides outside the gene matches: 14. Germline values: CDR1 SEHNR, CDR2 FQNEAQ (reference sequence). CDR3 in DNA: TGTGCCAGCAGCTCCGTACTATCCGGGACAGGTCGCGAGCAGTACTTC. Protein product: CASSSVLSGTGREQYF. Filled out from reference TRBV7-9 and TRBJ2-7, the complete variable domain reads DTGVSQNPRHKITKRGQNVTFRCDPISEHNRLYWYRQTLGQGPEFLTYFQNEAQLEKSRLLSDRFSAERPKGSFSTLEIQRTEQGDSAMYLCASSSVLSGTGREQYFGPGTRLTVT.

The V and J genes are TRBV10-3 and TRBJ2-1; D gene ambiguous. Germline CDR1 reads ENHRY; CDR2 reads SYGVKD. V lost 5 bases, J lost 9 bases, and 11 bases lay in between. This CDR3 has 12 residues. CDR3 nucleotides: TGTGCCATCAGTTCCCTGGCGGCTGAGCAGTTCTTC. It encodes CAISSLAAEQFF.

CDR3 amino acids: CSARTGGANEQYF. CDR3 sequence (DNA): TGCAGTGCTAGAACGGGCGGGGCCAACGAGCAGTACTTC. The gene calls are TRBV20-1 and TRBJ2-1, with D possibly matching TRBD2 (6 bases). The last part of the DNA fits TRBJ2-7 better; the J call may be wrong. The CDR3 consists of 13 residues. From germline, CDR1 is DFQATT and CDR2 SNEGSKA (reference sequence).

J is TRBJ2-7 and V is TRBV3-1; D is possibly TRBD1 (6 bases). Germline V gene lookup returns CDR1 LGHDT and CDR2 YNNKEL (reference sequence). With 0 bases removed from V and 6 bases from J, the gap between germline ends came to 15 bases. The CDR3 covers 15 residues. The CDR3 protein is CASSQEEGGFCEQYF. CDR3 DNA sequence: TGTGCCAGCAGCCAAGAGGAAGGGGGTTTTTGCGAGCAGTACTTC.

As concerns this clonotype: The junction does not match germline at one end; this may be a read error. The V call is TRBV7-3, the J call TRBJ1-2; 10 bases match TRBD1. Germline CDR1 and CDR2: SGHTA and FQGTGA. The CDR3 extends over 13 amino acids. The CDR3 sequence: CVSSETGGDGYTF. CDR3 nucleotide sequence: TGTGTCAGCAGCGAGACAGGGGGCGACGGCTACACCTTC.

This chain connects TRBV10-3 to TRBJ2-2; 12 bases fit TRBD1. The CDR3 has 15 amino acids. Trimming removed 8 bases from V and 2 bases from J; junction bases left unmatched: 3. Looked up from germline, CDR1 is ENHRY and CDR2 is SYGVKD. CDR3 protein: CAISGTGGNTGELFF. The CDR3 DNA reads as TGTGCCATCTCCGGGACAGGGGGCAACACCGGGGAGCTGTTTTTT.

V and J are TRBV4-1 and TRBJ2-7; TRBD1 agrees at 9 bases. With 4 bases clipped from V and 7 bases from J, the junction kept 8 bases outside the gene matches. This CDR3 spans 14 amino acids. Germline CDR1 reads MGHRA; CDR2 reads YSYEKL. CDR3 DNA: TGCGCCAGCAGCCCACAACAGGGGGCTTGGGAGCAGTACTTC. Protein: CASSPQQGAWEQYF.

The chain uses TRBV19 and TRBJ2-6; a possible D gene is TRBD2 (5 bases). The V gene's germline CDR1 is LNHDA and CDR2 SQIVND (reference sequence). Trimming shortened V by 5 bases and J by 4 bases, and 21 bases separated the two germline ends. The CDR3 has 18 amino acids. In DNA form, the CDR3 reads TGTGCCAGTAGTCCGCCGACACCATGGAGGCGGGGGGCCAACGTCCTGACTTTC. As protein: CASSPPTPWRRGANVLTF.

CDR3 protein: CASSLGGREKLFF. CDR3 in DNA: TGTGCCAGCAGCTTGGGCGGGCGGGAAAAACTGTTTTTT. The chain joins TRBV7-9 to TRBJ1-4; D uncertain. Trimming shortened V by 3 bases and J by 8 bases, and 10 bases separated the two germline ends. CDR1 SEHNR and CDR2 FQNEAQ come from the germline V gene (reference sequence). This CDR3 comprises 13 residues.